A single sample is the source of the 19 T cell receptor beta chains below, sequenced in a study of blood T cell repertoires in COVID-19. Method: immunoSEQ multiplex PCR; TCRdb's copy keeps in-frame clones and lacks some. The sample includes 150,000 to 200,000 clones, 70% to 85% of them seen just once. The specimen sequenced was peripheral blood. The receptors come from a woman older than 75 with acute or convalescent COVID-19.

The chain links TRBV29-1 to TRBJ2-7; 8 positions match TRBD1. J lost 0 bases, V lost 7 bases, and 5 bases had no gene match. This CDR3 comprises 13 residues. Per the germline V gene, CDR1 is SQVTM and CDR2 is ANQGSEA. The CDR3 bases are TGCAGCGCCCGGGACAGGAGCTCCTACGAGCAGTACTTC. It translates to CSARDRSSYEQYF.

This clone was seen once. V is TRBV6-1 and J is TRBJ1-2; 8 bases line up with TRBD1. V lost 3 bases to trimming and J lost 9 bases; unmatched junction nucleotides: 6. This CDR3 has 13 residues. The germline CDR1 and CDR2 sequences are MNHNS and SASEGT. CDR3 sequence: CASSDGQGRSYTF. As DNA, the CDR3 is TGTGCCAGCAGTGACGGACAGGGAAGGAGCTACACCTTC.

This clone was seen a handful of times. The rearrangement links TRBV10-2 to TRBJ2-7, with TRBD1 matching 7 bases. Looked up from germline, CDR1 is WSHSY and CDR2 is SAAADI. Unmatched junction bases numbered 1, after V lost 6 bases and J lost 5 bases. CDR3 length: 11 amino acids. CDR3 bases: TGCGCCAGCAGCACAGGGGACGAGCAGTACTTC. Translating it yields CASSTGDEQYF.

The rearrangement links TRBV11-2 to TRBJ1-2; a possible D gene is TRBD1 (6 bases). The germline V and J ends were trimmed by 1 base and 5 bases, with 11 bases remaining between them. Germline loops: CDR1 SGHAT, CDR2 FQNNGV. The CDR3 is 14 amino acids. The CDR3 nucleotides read TGTGCCAGCAGCTTAGGTTCCCAGGGGTATGGCTACACCTTC. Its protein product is CASSLGSQGYGYTF. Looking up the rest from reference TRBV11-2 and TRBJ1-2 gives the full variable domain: EAGVAQSPRYKIIEKRQSVAFWCNPISGHATLYWYQQILGQGPKLLIQFQNNGVVDDSQLPKDRFSAERLKGVDSTLKIQPAKLEDSAVYLCASSLGSQGYGYTFGSGTRLTVV.

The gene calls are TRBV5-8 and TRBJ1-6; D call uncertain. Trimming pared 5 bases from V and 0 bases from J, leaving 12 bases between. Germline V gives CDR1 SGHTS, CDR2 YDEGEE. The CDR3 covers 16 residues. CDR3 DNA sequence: TGTGCCAGCAGTCGGACTCAAAGCTCCTATAATTCACCCCTCCACTTT. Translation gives CASSRTQSSYNSPLHF.

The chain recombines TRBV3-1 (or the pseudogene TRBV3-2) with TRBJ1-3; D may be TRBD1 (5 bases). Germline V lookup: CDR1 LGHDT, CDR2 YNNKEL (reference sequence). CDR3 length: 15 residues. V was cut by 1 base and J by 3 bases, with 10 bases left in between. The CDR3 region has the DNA TGTGCCAGCAGCCAAGGGGGGGGAAGTGGAAACACCATATATTTT. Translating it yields CASSQGGGSGNTIYF.

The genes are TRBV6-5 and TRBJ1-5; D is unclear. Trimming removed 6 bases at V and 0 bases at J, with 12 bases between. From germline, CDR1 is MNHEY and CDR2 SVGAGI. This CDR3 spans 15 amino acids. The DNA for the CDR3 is TGTGCCAGCAGCCCCCGGGGTAGTAGCAATCAGCCCCAGCATTTT. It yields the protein CASSPRGSSNQPQHF.

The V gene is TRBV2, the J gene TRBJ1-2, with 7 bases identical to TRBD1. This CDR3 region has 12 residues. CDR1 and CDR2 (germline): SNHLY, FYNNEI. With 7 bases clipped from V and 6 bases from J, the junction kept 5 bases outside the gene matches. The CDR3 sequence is CASNGDRDGYTF. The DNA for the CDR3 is TGTGCCAGCAACGGAGACAGGGATGGCTACACCTTC.

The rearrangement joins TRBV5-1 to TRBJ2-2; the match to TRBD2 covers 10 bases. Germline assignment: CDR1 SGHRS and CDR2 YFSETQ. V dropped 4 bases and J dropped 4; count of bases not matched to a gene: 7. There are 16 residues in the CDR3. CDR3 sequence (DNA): TGCGCCAGCAGCCCCCCGGGACTAGCGAGCACCGGGGAGCTGTTTTTT. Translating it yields CASSPPGLASTGELFF.

Here the CDR3 reads CASSDQGSGELFF. The CDR3, as DNA: TGTGCCAGCAGTGATCAGGGGTCCGGGGAGCTGTTTTTT. The rearrangement joins TRBV2 to TRBJ2-2, with D perhaps TRBD1 (6 bases). V was pared by 3 bases and J by 6 bases, with 8 bases between. This CDR3 has 13 residues. From germline, CDR1 is SNHLY and CDR2 FYNNEI. Full variable domain (outside the CDR3, taken from reference TRBV2 and TRBJ2-2): EPEVTQTPSHQVTQMGQEVILRCVPISNHLYFYWYRQILGQKVEFLVSFYNNEISEKSEIFDDQFSVERPDGSNFTLKIRSTKLEDSAMYFCASSDQGSGELFFGEGSRLTVL.

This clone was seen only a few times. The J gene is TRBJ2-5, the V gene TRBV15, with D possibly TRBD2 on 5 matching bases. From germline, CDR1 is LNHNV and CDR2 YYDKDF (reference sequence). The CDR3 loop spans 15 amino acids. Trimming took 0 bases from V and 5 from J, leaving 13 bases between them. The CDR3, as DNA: TGTGCCACCAGCAGAGATTCGGGGTGGTCGGAGACCCAGTACTTC. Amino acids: CATSRDSGWSETQYF.

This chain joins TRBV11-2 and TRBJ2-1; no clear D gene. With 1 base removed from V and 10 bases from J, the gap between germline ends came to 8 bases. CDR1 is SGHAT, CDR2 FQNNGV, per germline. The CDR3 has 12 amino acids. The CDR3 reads CASSLVQVEQFF. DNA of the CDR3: TGTGCCAGCAGCTTAGTGCAGGTGGAGCAGTTCTTC.

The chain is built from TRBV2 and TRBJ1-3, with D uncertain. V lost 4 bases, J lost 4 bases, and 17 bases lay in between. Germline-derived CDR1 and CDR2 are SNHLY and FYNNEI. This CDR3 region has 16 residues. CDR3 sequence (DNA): TGTGCCAGCAGTGCACGTCTCAGGAATTCAGGAAACACCATATATTTT. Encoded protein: CASSARLRNSGNTIYF.

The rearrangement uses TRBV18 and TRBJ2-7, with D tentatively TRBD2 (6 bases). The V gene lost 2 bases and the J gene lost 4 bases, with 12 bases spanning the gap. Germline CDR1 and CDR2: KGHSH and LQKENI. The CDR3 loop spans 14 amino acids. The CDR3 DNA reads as TGTGCCAGCTCACCATTCGAGGGAGGTTACGAGCAGTACTTC. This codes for CASSPFEGGYEQYF.

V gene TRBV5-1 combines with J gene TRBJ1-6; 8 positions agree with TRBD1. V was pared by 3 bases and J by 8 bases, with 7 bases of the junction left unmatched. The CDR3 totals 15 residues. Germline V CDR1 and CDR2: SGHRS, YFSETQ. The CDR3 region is CASSSSDRGDSPLHF. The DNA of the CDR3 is TGCGCCAGCAGCTCCTCAGACAGGGGTGATTCACCCCTCCACTTT. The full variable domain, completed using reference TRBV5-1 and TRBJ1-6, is KAGVTQTPRYLIKTRGQQVTLSCSPISGHRSVSWYQQTPGQGLQFLFEYFSETQRNKGNFPGRFSGRQFSNSRSEMNVSTLELGDSALYLCASSSSDRGDSPLHFGNGTRLTVT.

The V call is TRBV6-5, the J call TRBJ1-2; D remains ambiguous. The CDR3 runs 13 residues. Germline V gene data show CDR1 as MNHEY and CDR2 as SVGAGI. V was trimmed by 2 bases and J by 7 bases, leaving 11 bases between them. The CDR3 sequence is CASSYDGERGYTF. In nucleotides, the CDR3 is TGTGCCAGCAGTTACGACGGAGAGCGTGGCTACACCTTC.

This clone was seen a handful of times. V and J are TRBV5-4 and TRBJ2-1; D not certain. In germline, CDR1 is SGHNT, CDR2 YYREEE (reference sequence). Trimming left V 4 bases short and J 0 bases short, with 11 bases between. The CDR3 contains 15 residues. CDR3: CASSVWAGSYNEQFF. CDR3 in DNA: TGTGCCAGCAGCGTCTGGGCCGGCTCCTACAATGAGCAGTTCTTC.

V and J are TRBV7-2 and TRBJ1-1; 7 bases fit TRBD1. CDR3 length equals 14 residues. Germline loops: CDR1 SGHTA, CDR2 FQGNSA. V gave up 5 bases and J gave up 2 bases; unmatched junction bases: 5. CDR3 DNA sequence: TGTGCCAGCAGCATCCGACAGGGAAACACTGAAGCTTTCTTT. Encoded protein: CASSIRQGNTEAFF.

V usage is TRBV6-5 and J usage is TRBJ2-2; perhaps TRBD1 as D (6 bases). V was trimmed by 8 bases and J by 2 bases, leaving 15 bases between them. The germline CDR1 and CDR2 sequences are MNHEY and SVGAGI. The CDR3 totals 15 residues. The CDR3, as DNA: TGTGCCAGCGCATGGGGCAGGGGAAACACCGGGGAGCTGTTTTTT. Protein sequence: CASAWGRGNTGELFF.